The 20 T cell receptor beta chains below were found in one sample sequenced in a study of OX40 agonist ivuxolimab in advanced cancers. The protocol was immunoSEQ multiplex PCR, while the TCRdb copy is restricted to in-frame clones and leaves out a portion. The repertoire holds 85,000 to 90,000 clones, with 92% as singletons. The material sequenced was CD4+ or CD8+ T cells sorted from blood, taken in a trial of the OX40 agonist ivuxolimab. The source of these receptors is an adult with an advanced solid tumor such as melanoma, head and neck, liver or kidney cancer.

Here the CDR3 reads CARKSRSGYPYEQYF. The DNA for the CDR3 is TGTGCCAGAAAATCCCGGTCCGGTTACCCCTACGAGCAGTACTTC. The J gene is TRBJ2-7, the V gene TRBV21-1; TRBD2, as called in the table, went unchecked against the DNA. TRBV21-1 is given as a pseudogene. The CDR3 sequence is 15 residues long.

This chain uses TRBV28 with TRBJ1-3; D gene unclear. V gave up 6 bases and J gave up 7 bases, with 16 bases separating them. The V gene's germline CDR1 is MDHEN and CDR2 SYDVKM. The CDR3 covers 14 residues. The CDR3 spells CASSDHTGGNTIYF. The CDR3 DNA sequence: TGTGCCAGCAGCGATCATACTGGAGGGAACACCATATATTTT.

This clone was detected once. One end of the junction fails to match germline, which may point to a read error. The J gene is TRBJ2-5, the V gene TRBV27; tentative D call: TRBD2 (5 bases). The CDR3 runs 11 residues. Germline V lookup: CDR1 MNHEY, CDR2 SMNVEV (reference sequence). CDR3 bases: TGTGCCAGCAGTTTTAATGGAGACTACCACTTC. Its protein is CASSFNGDYHF.

The chain is built from TRBV18 and TRBJ2-5; D not resolved. The J call may be faulty, since TRBJ2-7 better matches the DNA end. The CDR3 has 13 amino acids. Germline values: CDR1 KGHSH, CDR2 LQKENI. The CDR3 DNA sequence: TGTGCCAGCTCACCTAAACAGACCTACGAGCAGTACTTC. The encoded protein is CASSPKQTYEQYF.

The chain recombines TRBV11-3 with TRBJ1-2; TRBD1 might be the D (5 bases). Germline V CDR1 and CDR2: SGHNT, YENEEA. This CDR3 spans 13 amino acids. Trimming removed 1 base from V and 2 bases from J, with 5 bases in between. The CDR3 DNA reads TGTGCCAGCAGCTTAGGGGGGAACTATGGCTACACCTTC. This encodes CASSLGGNYGYTF.

The J gene is TRBJ2-1, the V gene TRBV30; a possible D gene is TRBD2 (6 bases). The ends were cut back, 4 bases at V and 9 bases at J, with 19 bases in the middle. Germline CDR1 is GTSNPN and CDR2 is SVGIG (reference sequence). The CDR3 contains 14 residues. The CDR3 region is CAWNGQRRDGEQFF. Here the CDR3 DNA reads TGTGCCTGGAATGGCCAGCGGAGGGACGGTGAGCAGTTCTTC.

This chain links TRBV28 with TRBJ1-1, with D possibly being TRBD1 (6 bases). The germline V gene encodes CDR1 MDHEN and CDR2 SYDVKM. The CDR3 is made up of 13 amino acids. Trimming took 7 bases from V and 4 from J, leaving 13 bases between them. This CDR3 reads CASKTRGGTEAFF. In nucleotides, the CDR3 is TGTGCCAGCAAAACCAGGGGCGGCACTGAAGCTTTCTTT.

This clone was detected only a few times. V usage is TRBV5-8 and J usage is TRBJ1-1; D perhaps matches TRBD1 (5 bases). Germline V CDR1 and CDR2: SGHTS, YDEGEE. V lost 7 bases to trimming and J lost 0 bases, with 7 bases between them. The CDR3 length is 12 residues. For the CDR3, the DNA is TGTGCCAGCCCAGGGCTGAACACTGAAGCTTTCTTT. Its protein is CASPGLNTEAFF.

The chain links TRBV6-5 to TRBJ2-7; 8 bases are a match to TRBD1. V trimming: 6 bases; J trimming: 0 bases; junction bases outside the gene matches: 7. The V gene's germline CDR1 is MNHEY and CDR2 SVGAGI. The CDR3 length is 15 residues. Here the CDR3 DNA reads TGTGCCAGCAGAACCGGGACAGGAATCTCCTACGAGCAGTACTTC. This encodes CASRTGTGISYEQYF.

CDR3 in amino acids: CASSLTAGDSYEQYF. Here the CDR3 DNA reads TGTGCCAGCAGCTTAACAGCCGGCGACTCCTACGAGCAGTACTTC. The rearrangement links TRBV7-2 to TRBJ2-5; no clear D gene. The tail of the sequence fits TRBJ2-7 better, so the J call may be wrong. CDR3 length: 15 amino acids. Germline V lookup: CDR1 SGHTA, CDR2 FQGNSA.

This sequence joins TRBV30 and TRBJ2-2, with no clear D. This CDR3 has 12 amino acids. V lost 0 bases to trimming and J lost 2 bases, with 1 base between them. Per the germline V gene, CDR1 is GTSNPN and CDR2 is SVGIG (reference sequence). CDR3 DNA sequence: TGTGCCTGGAGTGTAAACACCGGGGAGCTGTTTTTT. Translation gives CAWSVNTGELFF.

The V gene is TRBV14, the J gene TRBJ2-2; 9 nucleotides match TRBD2. Germline CDR1 is SGHDN and CDR2 is FVKESK. V shed 4 bases, J shed 4 bases, and the junction held 7 bases outside the gene matches. CDR3 length: 16 amino acids. CDR3 residues: CASSLLSGSATGELFF. CDR3 DNA: TGTGCCAGCAGCCTCCTTAGCGGGAGTGCCACCGGGGAGCTGTTTTTT. The complete variable domain, with remaining parts taken from reference TRBV14 and TRBJ2-2, reads EAGVTQFPSHSVIEKGQTVTLRCDPISGHDNLYWYRRVMGKEIKFLLHFVKESKQDESGMPNNRFLAERTGGTYSTLKVQPAELEDSGVYFCASSLLSGSATGELFFGEGSRLTVL.

This clone is a singleton in its sample. The rearrangement links TRBV19 to TRBJ1-1; TRBD1 agrees at 10 bases. The CDR3 runs 14 residues. Germline assignment: CDR1 LNHDA and CDR2 SQIVND (reference sequence). V shed 6 bases and J 1 base; nucleotides not matched to a gene: 2. CDR3 sequence reads: CASSRQGANTEAFF. The CDR3 coding sequence is TGTGCCAGTAGCCGACAGGGGGCGAACACTGAAGCTTTCTTT.

This clone occurred once. The gene calls are TRBV6-1 and TRBJ2-4; D not certain. CDR3 length: 14 residues. Per germline, CDR1 MNHNS and CDR2 SASEGT. Trimming removed 7 bases from V and 8 bases from J, with 18 bases in between. In nucleotides, the CDR3 is TGTGCCAGCAAAGACACCTTCCAAAGGGACATTCAGTACTTC. Amino acids: CASKDTFQRDIQYF.

V is TRBV7-9 and J is TRBJ2-3; 7 bases fit TRBD1. The CDR3 is 16 amino acids. Trimming removed 1 base from V and 5 bases from J; junction bases left unmatched: 9. Germline V gene data show CDR1 as SEHNR and CDR2 as FQNEAQ (reference sequence). Here the CDR3 reads CASSLGVGAGGDTQYF. For the CDR3, the DNA is TGTGCCAGCAGCTTAGGAGTAGGGGCAGGGGGAGATACGCAGTATTTT.

V and J are TRBV7-2 and TRBJ1-2, with D possibly matching TRBD1 (6 bases). The CDR3 is 16 residues long. Trimming removed 1 base at V and 1 base at J, with 13 bases between. CDR1 SGHTA and CDR2 FQGNSA come from the germline V gene. The CDR3 DNA sequence: TGTGCCAGCAGCTTAGTCGGTACAGGGCATAACTATGGCTACACCTTC. Translation: CASSLVGTGHNYGYTF. The full variable domain, in which reference TRBV7-2 and TRBJ1-2 provide the parts outside the CDR3, is GAGVSQSPSNKVTEKGKDVELRCDPISGHTALYWYRQSLGQGLEFLIYFQGNSAPDKSGLPSDRFSAERTGGSVSTLTIQRTQQEDSAVYLCASSLVGTGHNYGYTFGSGTRLTVV.

The gene calls are TRBV11-3 and TRBJ2-2; D is unresolved. The CDR3 spans 13 residues. Germline CDR1 is SGHNT and CDR2 is YENEEA. The V and J ends lost 4 bases and 8 bases respectively, with 11 bases between them. CDR3 DNA sequence: TGTGCCAGCAGCTCCGCGTGGGTGGGGGAGCTGTTTTTT. Its protein product is CASSSAWVGELFF.

The V gene is TRBV10-2, the J gene TRBJ2-1; unclear D gene. Trimming took off 4 bases at V and 6 bases at J, with 10 bases between the two ends. The CDR3 sequence is 13 residues long. CDR1 and CDR2 (germline): WSHSY, SAAADI. The CDR3 bases are TGCGCCAGCAGTGGAGTTCTACCCAATGAGCAGTTCTTC. It translates to CASSGVLPNEQFF.

This clone showed up just once. This chain joins TRBV6-6 and TRBJ2-7, with 7 bases aligning to TRBD2. After removal of 4 bases from V and 4 bases from J, the junction contained 4 bases not matched to a gene. The CDR3 runs 13 residues. In germline, CDR1 is MNHNY, CDR2 SVGAGI (reference sequence). DNA of the CDR3: TGTGCCAGCAGTTGGGACTACCTTTACGAGCAGTACTTC. This sequence encodes CASSWDYLYEQYF.

V usage is TRBV29-1 and J usage is TRBJ2-1, with 8 bases aligning to TRBD2. Germline assignment: CDR1 SQVTM and CDR2 ANQGSEA. The J segment lost 5 bases and the V segment lost 1 base, leaving 13 bases of the junction unmatched. The CDR3 consists of 17 residues. The DNA for the CDR3 is TGCAGCGTTGAAGCTGCCCAGGTACGGCGGGAGGACAATGAGCAGTTCTTC. This translates into CSVEAAQVRREDNEQFF.